The clone carrying this TCR beta chain occurred a few times. What it binds is not known. Purity of each sorted population was above 98%. Sequencing targeted expressed TCRB transcripts, as all isolated RNA had been reverse transcribed. Reads from naive, central memory and regulatory T cell samples averaged around 3.6 million. Sequencing was performed with immunoSEQ multiplex PCR; in TCRdb, only in-frame clones are kept and a portion is missing. The repertoire holds about 650,000 clones, with roughly an eighth as singletons. The sample is drawn from a study of beta chain features in type 1 diabetes. Study outcomes and limitations: PCR might favor shorter templates, equally in patients and controls. People with Type 1 diabetes carried modestly yet significantly shorter TCRB CDR3s in all four CD4+ subsets. Reduced insertions and increased deletions marked VDJ junctions in type 1 diabetes patients.

Material: naive CD4+ T cells from blood. This clonotype originated in a man under 40 with type 1 diabetes.

CDR3 bases: TGTGCCAGCAGCTTACAAGCAGGGGGCAATCAGCCCCAGCATTTT. Its translation is CASSLQAGGNQPQHF. V is TRBV7-2 and J is TRBJ1-5, with D possibly TRBD1 on 6 matching bases. Trimming removed 2 bases from V and 2 bases from J, with 10 bases in between. Germline V gives CDR1 SGHTA, CDR2 FQGNSA. The CDR3 runs to 15 residues.